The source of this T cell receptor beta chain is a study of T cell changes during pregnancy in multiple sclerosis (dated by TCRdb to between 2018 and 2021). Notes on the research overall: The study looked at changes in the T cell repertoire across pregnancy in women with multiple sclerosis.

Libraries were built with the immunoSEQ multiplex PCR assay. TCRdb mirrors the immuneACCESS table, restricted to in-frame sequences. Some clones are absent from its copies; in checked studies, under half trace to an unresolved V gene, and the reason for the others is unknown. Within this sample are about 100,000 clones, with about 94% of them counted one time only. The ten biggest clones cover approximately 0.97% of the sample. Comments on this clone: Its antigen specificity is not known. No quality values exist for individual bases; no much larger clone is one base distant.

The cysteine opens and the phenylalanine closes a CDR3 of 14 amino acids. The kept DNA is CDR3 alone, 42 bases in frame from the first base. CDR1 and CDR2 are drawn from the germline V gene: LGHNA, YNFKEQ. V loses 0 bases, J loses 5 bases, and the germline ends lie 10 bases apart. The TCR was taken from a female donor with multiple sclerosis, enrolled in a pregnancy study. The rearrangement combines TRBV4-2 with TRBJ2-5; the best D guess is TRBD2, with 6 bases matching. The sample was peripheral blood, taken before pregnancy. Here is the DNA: TGTGCCAGCAGCCAAGAGAATCGGGGGGAGACCCAGTACTTC. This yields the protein CASSQENRGETQYF.